Given below is one T cell receptor beta chain in context. This clonotype was observed many times. Its antigen remains unidentified. Base qualities are not provided; no much larger clone lies one nucleotide away. This record belongs to a study of CD8+CD57+ T cells in acquired aplastic anemia (dated by TCRdb to 2016 to 2018). A note on the overall study: On average, sorted CD4+ and CD8+ cells yielded 3.2 ug of extracted DNA, with a range of about 0.19 to 30 ug. Healthy donor samples averaged about 9.9 million reads for CD4+ and approximately 11 million for CD8+ cells. Results the study describes overall, beyond this receptor: Over 25 CD8+ CDR3 sequences were found in both patients and controls but appeared to be highly expressed in patients and within the immunodominant clones of the patients. Patients and healthy controls showed no significant difference in CD8+ Simpson's diversity (P=0.060).

TCR repertoires of sorted CD4+ and CD8+ blood T cells from severe aplastic anemia patients and healthy subjects were deep-sequenced in the study. Ficoll-Paque density gradient centrifugation was used to isolate peripheral blood mononuclear cells. Before DNA extraction, CD4+ and CD8+ T cells were sorted by FACS or by magnetic beads. Deletion took 5 bases off V and 0 bases off J, with a span of 12 bases between the germline ends. Taken from cysteine to phenylalanine, the CDR3 has 14 residues. Just CDR3 DNA is preserved here, 42 bases in frame from base 1. Per the germline V gene, SQVTM is the CDR1 and ANQGSEA is the CDR2. Genomic DNA was used as template for profiling of TCR beta VDJ combinations and CDR3 sequences. An Illumina HiSeq 2000 was the platform used for TCR repertoire sequencing. Per the original workflow: TRBV/TRBJ rearrangement plots, CDR3 size and DJ length profiles, and Simpson's diversity index were used to evaluate the repertoires. Whichever DNA sequence was most abundant in the deep sequencing data was defined as the immunodominant clone. CDR3 amino acid sequences were checked for sharing between subjects and were compared against published repertoires and the VDJdb database. TCRdb reprocessed the public reads (quality trimming at Q25 with fastp, clone calling with MiXCR) and kept in-frame beta chains. Records with the same CDR3 protein are collapsed into one entry carrying the most frequent genes and DNA. These V and J calls derive from TCRdb rather than the authors' analysis. Across this sample there are about 140,000 distinct CDR3 sequences, with approximately 41% seen only once. The ten biggest clones cover less than 8.5% of the sample.

Source material: sorted CD4+, CD8+, or CD8+CD57+ T cells (not recorded which) from PBMCs. The origin of this receptor is a human donor in good health, serving as a control. The sequence joins TRBV29-1 to TRBJ2-3; TRBD1 is perhaps the D gene, given 5 matching bases. The sequenced DNA: TGCAGCGTTCACTCGACAGCTAGCACAGATACGCAGTATTTT. This gives the protein CSVHSTASTDTQYF.